These T cell receptor beta chains were read from a single sample in a study of cytomegalovirus exposure and HLA in healthy donors. Here immunoSEQ multiplex PCR was the method, and the copy in TCRdb shows in-frame clones only, minus some. The sample carries fewer than 200,000 clones, about 75% recorded once. Input material: PBMCs. The receptor set was obtained from a woman in her forties or fifties in good health and CMV-seropositive. The CDR3 runs from the conserved cysteine through the conserved F or W. D genes are given only for firm matches. Some rows mark clone size as missing; the rest say once, few, many or name a class of expanded clone.

D gene	clone size	V gene	J gene	CDR3 protein	CDR3 DNA
-	-	TRBV11-3	TRBJ2-3	CASSLGRADTQYF	TGTGCCAGCAGCTTAGGGAGGGCAGATACGCAGTATTTT
-	few	TRBV6-5	TRBJ1-1	CASRLQASGTEAFF	TGTGCCAGCAGACTTCAGGCCTCGGGGACTGAAGCTTTCTTT
TRBD1	-	TRBV7-9	TRBJ1-1	CASSPVPGQGTTEAFF	TGTGCCAGCAGCCCCGTCCCGGGACAGGGCACCACTGAAGCTTTCTTT
TRBD1	few	TRBV7-9	TRBJ1-1	CASGNLDRGLSGTEAFF	TGTGCCAGCGGGAACTTGGACAGGGGGCTTTCGGGGACTGAAGCTTTCTTT
TRBD1	-	TRBV6-5	TRBJ2-5	CASSSQGQDSGETQYF	TGTGCCAGCAGTTCACAAGGACAGGATTCCGGGGAGACCCAGTACTTC
TRBD1	-	TRBV9	TRBJ1-2	CASSVGGTGGYGYTF	TGTGCCAGCAGCGTAGGCGGGACAGGGGGCTATGGCTACACCTTC
TRBD2	-	TRBV4-2	TRBJ2-5	CASSSHGTSGIETQYF	TGTGCCAGCAGCTCCCACGGGACTAGCGGGATTGAGACCCAGTACTTC
TRBD1	-	TRBV7-9	TRBJ2-1	CASSPGTGDREQFF	TGTGCCAGCAGCCCCGGGACAGGGGACCGGGAGCAGTTCTTC
-	-	TRBV28	TRBJ2-7	CAAENRAYEQYF	TGTGCCGCGGAGAACAGGGCCTACGAGCAGTACTTC
TRBD2	-	TRBV7-9	TRBJ2-3	CASSLGLAGVTDTQYF	TGTGCCAGCAGCCTGGGACTAGCGGGGGTGACAGATACGCAGTATTTT
-	-	TRBV4-3	TRBJ2-3	CASSQEGAADTQYF	TGCGCCAGCAGCCAAGAAGGCGCGGCAGATACGCAGTATTTT
-	once	TRBV4-3	TRBJ2-7	CASSQDRGHEQYF	TGCGCCAGCAGCCAAGATCGGGGTCACGAGCAGTACTTC
TRBD1	-	TRBV19	TRBJ1-5	CASSGQTGNNQPQHF	TGTGCCAGTAGTGGACAGACAGGGAACAATCAGCCCCAGCATTTT
TRBD2	-	TRBV2	TRBJ2-3	CASKGLATDTQYF	TGTGCCAGCAAGGGACTAGCCACAGATACGCAGTATTTT
TRBD2	-	TRBV29-1	TRBJ2-5	CSVLPGGITGETQYF	TGCAGCGTCCTGCCGGGGGGGATCACCGGCGAGACCCAGTACTTC
TRBD1	-	TRBV7-9	TRBJ2-7	CASSVTGGYEQYF	TGTGCCAGCAGCGTGACAGGGGGCTACGAGCAGTACTTC
TRBD2	-	TRBV2	TRBJ2-1	CASSHDELAGTYNEQFF	TGTGCCAGCAGTCACGACGAACTAGCGGGAACCTACAATGAGCAGTTCTTC
TRBD2	-	TRBV9	TRBJ2-1	CASSAELAGASYNEQFF	TGTGCCAGCAGCGCCGAACTAGCGGGGGCCTCCTACAATGAGCAGTTCTTC
TRBD2	-	TRBV7-2	TRBJ2-2	CASSPRTSSGELFF	TGTGCCAGCAGCCCCAGGACTAGCTCCGGGGAGCTGTTTTTT
-	-	TRBV15	TRBJ1-1	CATSREWAMNTEAFF	TGTGCCACCAGCAGAGAATGGGCGATGAACACTGAAGCTTTCTTT
-	once	TRBV7-8	TRBJ1-6	CASSLDKGYSPLHF	TGTGCCAGCAGCTTAGACAAGGGGTATTCACCCCTCCACTTT
TRBD2	-	TRBV27	TRBJ2-7	CASSTPYSGSSEQYF	TGTGCCAGCAGTACCCCTTATAGCGGGAGTTCCGAGCAGTACTTC
-	-	TRBV19	TRBJ1-2	CASIDRTNYGYTF	TGTGCCAGTATTGACAGGACAAACTATGGCTACACCTTC
-	-	TRBV21-1	TRBJ2-3	CASSKTGTGNSTDTQYF	TGTGCCAGCAGCAAAACCGGGACAGGTAACTCCACAGATACGCAGTATTTT
-	-	TRBV4-3	TRBJ1-4	CASSQDTTGYNEKLFF	TGCGCCAGCAGCCAAGATACGACAGGATATAATGAAAAACTGTTTTTT
-	-	TRBV2	TRBJ1-4	CASTRSIQATNEKLFF	TGTGCCAGCACGAGATCCATACAGGCCACCAATGAAAAACTGTTTTTT
TRBD1	few	TRBV5-1	TRBJ2-3	CASSLTGDGDTQYF	TGCGCCAGCAGCTTAACAGGGGATGGGGATACGCAGTATTTT
TRBD1	once	TRBV7-2	TRBJ2-2	CASSYQQGAGELFF	TGTGCCAGCAGCTACCAACAGGGGGCCGGGGAGCTGTTTTTT
-	-	TRBV5-6	TRBJ1-5	CASSLRRRNQPQHF	TGTGCCAGCAGCTTGCGCAGGCGCAATCAGCCCCAGCATTTT
-	-	TRBV6-5	TRBJ2-7	CASSPAISVNEQYF	TGTGCCAGCAGCCCCGCTATTAGCGTAAACGAGCAGTACTTC
-	-	TRBV7-8	TRBJ1-2	CASSRLQGEGGYTF	TGTGCCAGCAGTCGCCTACAGGGAGAGGGAGGCTACACCTTC
TRBD2	-	TRBV2	TRBJ2-1	CASSPLAGGPYNEQFF	TGTGCCAGCAGTCCTCTAGCGGGGGGGCCCTACAATGAGCAGTTCTTC
TRBD1	-	TRBV15	TRBJ1-1	CATSGGFTGGGEAFF	TGTGCCACCAGCGGGGGTTTTACAGGGGGCGGTGAAGCTTTCTTT
TRBD1	-	TRBV7-9	TRBJ1-2	CASSSRQGANYGYTF	TGTGCCAGCAGCTCCCGACAGGGGGCTAACTATGGCTACACCTTC
TRBD2	-	TRBV15	TRBJ2-1	CATTPRVGRAGYNEQFF	TGTGCCACCACCCCCCGGGTCGGGAGGGCCGGTTACAATGAGCAGTTCTTC